The 9 T cell receptor beta chains given below trace back to one sample, sequenced in a study of shared clonotypes between healthy human individuals. Clones were read by immunoSEQ multiplex PCR, and TCRdb kept only the in-frame ones, dropping some. The table shows a few hundred thousand clones, with around 77% occurring only once. The sample consisted of PBMCs. The receptors originated from a woman in her forties in good health. Some clones in this sample may be carry-over from other donors' samples.

This clone has a count of ten or more. The CDR3 region has the DNA TGTGCCAGCAGCCCCGGCCTAGCGGGGGAAGGAGATGAGCAGTTCTTC. Translated, it gives CASSPGLAGEGDEQFF. The V gene is TRBV11-3, the J gene TRBJ2-1; 10 bases match TRBD2. The CDR3 is made up of 16 amino acids. The V gene end was trimmed by 5 bases and the J gene end by 8 bases; junction bases not matched to a gene: 12. CDR1 is SGHNT and CDR2 is YENEEA in the germline V gene.

This clone was recorded a few times. The CDR3 nucleotides are TGTGCCAGCAGCGTAGACGGCTACGAGCAGTACTTC. Its translation: CASSVDGYEQYF. V usage is TRBV9 and J usage is TRBJ2-7, with unresolved D. CDR3 size: 12 residues. V was cut by 0 bases and J by 3 bases, with 4 bases left in between. The V gene's germline CDR1 is SGDLS and CDR2 YYNGEE.

The chain carries TRBV11-2 and TRBJ2-3, with D possibly being TRBD1 (6 bases). The V gene lost 1 base and the J gene lost 6 bases, with 14 bases spanning the gap. CDR3 length equals 15 residues. Germline V gives CDR1 SGHAT, CDR2 FQNNGV. For the CDR3, the DNA is TGTGCCAGCAGCTTAGTGGACAGTCTTGCTGATACGCAGTATTTT. As protein: CASSLVDSLADTQYF.

The chain uses TRBV6-1 and TRBJ1-2; D uncertain. The CDR3 contains 11 residues. The germline CDR1 and CDR2 sequences are MNHNS and SASEGT. V was cut by 8 bases and J by 0 bases, with 4 bases left in between. The CDR3 nucleotides read TGTGCCAGCGGGGCTAACTATGGCTACACCTTC. It yields the protein CASGANYGYTF.

This clone was seen more than once but under ten times. This rearrangement joins TRBV5-1 to TRBJ2-3, with TRBD2 matching 13 bases. With 4 bases clipped from V and 3 bases from J, the junction kept 8 bases outside the gene matches. Germline lookup yields CDR1 SGHRS and CDR2 YFSETQ. CDR3 length: 17 amino acids. CDR3 in DNA: TGCGCCAGCAGCCAAGGAGAGACTAGCGGGAGGACAGATACGCAGTATTTT. Its protein product is CASSQGETSGRTDTQYF. Combining the CDR3 with reference TRBV5-1 and TRBJ2-3 gives the whole variable domain KAGVTQTPRYLIKTRGQQVTLSCSPISGHRSVSWYQQTPGQGLQFLFEYFSETQRNKGNFPGRFSGRQFSNSRSEMNVSTLELGDSALYLCASSQGETSGRTDTQYFGPGTRLTVL.

The CDR3 region has the DNA TGTGCCAGCTCCCTAACAGGGACTTGGGTAAAAAAGATCTCTGGAAACACCATATATTTT. Its protein is CASSLTGTWVKKISGNTIYF. This rearrangement joins TRBV18 to TRBJ1-3; a possible D gene is TRBD1 (6 bases). This CDR3 contains 20 residues. Trimming cost V 6 bases and J 0 bases, with 27 bases left between them. Per the germline V gene, CDR1 is KGHSH and CDR2 is LQKENI. The full variable domain, with the rest looked up from reference TRBV18 and TRBJ1-3, is NAGVMQNPRHLVRRRGQEARLRCSPMKGHSHVYWYRQLPEEGLKFMVYLQKENIIDESGMPKERFSAEFPKEGPSILRIQQVVRGDSAAYFCASSLTGTWVKKISGNTIYFGEGSWLTVV.

In this sample, this clone turned up once. The V gene is TRBV5-6, the J gene TRBJ2-1; 7 nucleotides match TRBD1. This CDR3 contains 16 residues. With V trimmed by 0 bases and J by 4 bases, 7 bases remained unmatched. Germline CDR1 reads SGHDT; CDR2 reads YYEEEE. Here the CDR3 DNA reads TGTGCCAGCAGCTTGGGGAGCAGGGGGAGTTACAATGAGCAGTTCTTC. Its protein product is CASSLGSRGSYNEQFF.

A word on this clone: This sample includes further DNA sequences coding for the same CDR3. This CDR3 reads CASSLDGETQYF. CDR3 DNA: TGTGCCAGCAGCTTAGACGGGGAGACCCAGTACTTC. The chain links TRBV7-6 to TRBJ2-5; no reliable D call. The V end lost 1 base, the J end lost 5 bases, and 5 bases lay between the germline ends. The CDR3 is 12 amino acids. Per the germline V gene, CDR1 is SGHVS and CDR2 is FNYEAQ.

The rearrangement uses TRBV7-2 and TRBJ2-1, with 7 bases identical to TRBD2. This CDR3 contains 16 residues. J was trimmed by 2 bases and V by 1 base; bases with no gene match: 5. Germline loops: CDR1 SGHTA, CDR2 FQGNSA. DNA of the CDR3: TGTGCCAGCAGCTTAGTGCGGGAGAGTCCCTACAATGAGCAGTTCTTC. Translation: CASSLVRESPYNEQFF.